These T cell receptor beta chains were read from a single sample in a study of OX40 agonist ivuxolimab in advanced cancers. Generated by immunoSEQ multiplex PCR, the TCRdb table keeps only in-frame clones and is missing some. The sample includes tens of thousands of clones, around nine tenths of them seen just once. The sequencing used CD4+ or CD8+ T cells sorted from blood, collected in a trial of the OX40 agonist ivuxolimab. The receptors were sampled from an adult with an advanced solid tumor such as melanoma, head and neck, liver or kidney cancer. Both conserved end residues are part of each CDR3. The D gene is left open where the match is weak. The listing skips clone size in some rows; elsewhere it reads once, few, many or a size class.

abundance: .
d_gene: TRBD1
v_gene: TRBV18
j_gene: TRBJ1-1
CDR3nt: TGTGCCAGCTCACTTCAGGGGGCGGGGGCCACTGAAGCTTTCTTT
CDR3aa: CASSLQGAGATEAFF

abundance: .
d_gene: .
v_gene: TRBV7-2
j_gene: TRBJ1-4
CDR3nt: TGTGCCAGCAGCCCCCCCGGTGAAAAACTGTTTTTT
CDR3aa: CASSPPGEKLFF

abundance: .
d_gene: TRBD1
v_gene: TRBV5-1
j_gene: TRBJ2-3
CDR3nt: TGCGCCAGCAGCTCTGGACAGGCGGGTTCTGGCACAGATACGCAGTATTTT
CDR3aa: CASSSGQAGSGTDTQYF

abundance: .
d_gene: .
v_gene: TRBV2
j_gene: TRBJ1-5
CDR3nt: TGTGCCAGTAATCAGGGTTATAGCAATCAGCCCCAGCATTTT
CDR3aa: CASNQGYSNQPQHF

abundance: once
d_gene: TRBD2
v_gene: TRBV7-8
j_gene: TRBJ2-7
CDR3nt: TGTGCCAGCAGCGATCAGCGGGGAGCCTACGAGCAGTACTTC
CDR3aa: CASSDQRGAYEQYF

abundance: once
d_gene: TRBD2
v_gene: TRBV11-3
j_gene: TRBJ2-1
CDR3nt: TGTGCCAGCAGCCCCCACGGGGGGTCAGGCAATGAGCAGTTCTTC
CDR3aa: CASSPHGGSGNEQFF

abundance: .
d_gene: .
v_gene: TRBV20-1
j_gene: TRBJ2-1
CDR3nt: TGCAGTGCTAGGCAGTTGAATGAGCAGTTCTTC
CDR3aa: CSARQLNEQFF

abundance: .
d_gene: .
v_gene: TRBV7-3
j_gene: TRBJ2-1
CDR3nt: TGTGCCAGCAGCCCCCGGGGCCCTAGGGAGCAGTTCTTC
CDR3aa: CASSPRGPREQFF

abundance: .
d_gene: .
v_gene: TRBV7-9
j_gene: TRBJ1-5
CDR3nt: TGTGCCAGCAGCTTATTAGAAGTAGGGGACTCAGCCCAGCATTTT
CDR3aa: CASSLLEVGDSAQHF

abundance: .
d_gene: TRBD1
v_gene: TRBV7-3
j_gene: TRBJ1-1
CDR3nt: TGTGCCAGCAGCTCTACAGGGGGAACGAACACTGAAGCTTTCTTT
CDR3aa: CASSSTGGTNTEAFF

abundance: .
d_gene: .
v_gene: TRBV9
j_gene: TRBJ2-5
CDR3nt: TGTGCCAGCAGCGTAGCTCTGGGGGTGGGCGAGACCCAGTACTTC
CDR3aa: CASSVALGVGETQYF

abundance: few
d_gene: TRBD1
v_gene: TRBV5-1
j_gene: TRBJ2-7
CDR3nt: TGCGCCAGCAGCTCCCGACAGGGGAGATACGAGCAGTACTTC
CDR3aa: CASSSRQGRYEQYF

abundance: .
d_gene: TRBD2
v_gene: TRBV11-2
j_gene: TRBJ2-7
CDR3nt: TGTGCCAGCAGGTATTCTAGCGGGAGTTCCTACGAGCAGTACTTC
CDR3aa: CASRYSSGSSYEQYF

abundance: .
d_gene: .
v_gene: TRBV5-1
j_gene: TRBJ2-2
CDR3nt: TGCGCCAGCAGTTTGACGGGGCAGAACACCGGGGAGCTGTTTTTT
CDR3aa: CASSLTGQNTGELFF

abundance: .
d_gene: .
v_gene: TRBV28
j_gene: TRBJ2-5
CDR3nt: TGTGCCAGCAGTGAGGGAGCCACCCAAGAGACCCAGTACTTC
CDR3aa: CASSEGATQETQYF

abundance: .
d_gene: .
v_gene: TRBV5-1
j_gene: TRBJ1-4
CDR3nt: TGCGCCAGCAGGCCGGAGAACCGCCCTAATGAAAAACTGTTTTTT
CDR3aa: CASRPENRPNEKLFF

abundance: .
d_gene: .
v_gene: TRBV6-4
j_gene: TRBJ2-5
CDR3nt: TGTGCCAGCAGTGACAGGGAGACCCAGTACTTC
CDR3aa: CASSDRETQYF

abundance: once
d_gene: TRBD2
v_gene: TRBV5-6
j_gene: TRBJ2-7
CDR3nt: TGTGCCAGCAGCTTTACGGGACTAGCGTACTCCTACGAGCAGTACTTC
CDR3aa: CASSFTGLAYSYEQYF

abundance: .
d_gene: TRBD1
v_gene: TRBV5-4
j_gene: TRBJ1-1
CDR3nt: TGTGCCAGCAGCTCCGGGGGACAGGGGGAATCTACTGAAGCTTTCTTT
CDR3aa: CASSSGGQGESTEAFF

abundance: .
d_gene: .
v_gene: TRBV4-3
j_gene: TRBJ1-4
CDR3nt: TGCGCCAGCAGCCTTAATTCTAATGAAAAACTGTTTTTT
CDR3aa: CASSLNSNEKLFF

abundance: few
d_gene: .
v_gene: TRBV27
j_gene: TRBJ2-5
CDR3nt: TGTGCCAGCAGTTTAGCGGGACCTTCTTCGGCCCAGTACTTC
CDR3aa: CASSLAGPSSAQYF

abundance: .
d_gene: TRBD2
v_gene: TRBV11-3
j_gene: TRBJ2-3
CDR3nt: TGTGCCAGCAGCTTAGGACTAGCGGGAGGGGGGACAGATACGCAGTATTTT
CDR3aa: CASSLGLAGGGTDTQYF

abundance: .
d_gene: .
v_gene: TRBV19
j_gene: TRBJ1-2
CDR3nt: TGTGCCAGTAGTATAGCCCCGGGCAGTAACTATGGCTACACCTTC
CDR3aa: CASSIAPGSNYGYTF

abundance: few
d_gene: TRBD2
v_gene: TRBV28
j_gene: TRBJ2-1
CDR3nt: TGTGCCAGCGGGCGACTAGCGGGAGGGGTCAATGAGCAGTTCTTC
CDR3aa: CASGRLAGGVNEQFF

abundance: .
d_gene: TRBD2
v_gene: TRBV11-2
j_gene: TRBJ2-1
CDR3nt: TGTGCCAGCAGCTATCGACTAGCGGGAATTTACAATGAGCAGTTCTTC
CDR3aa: CASSYRLAGIYNEQFF

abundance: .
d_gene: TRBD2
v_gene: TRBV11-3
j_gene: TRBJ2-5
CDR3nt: TGTGCCAGCAGCCCCTCCACTAGCGAGGGGACCCAGTACTTC
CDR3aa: CASSPSTSEGTQYF

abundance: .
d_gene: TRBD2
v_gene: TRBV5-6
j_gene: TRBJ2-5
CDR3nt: TGTGCCAGCAGCTCATCGGGAGGGCCGGCGGAGACCCAGTACTTC
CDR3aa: CASSSSGGPAETQYF

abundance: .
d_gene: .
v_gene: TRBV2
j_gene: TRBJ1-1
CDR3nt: TGTGCCAGCCGTGCACAGGGATCCCCAGCTTTCTTT
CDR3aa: CASRAQGSPAFF

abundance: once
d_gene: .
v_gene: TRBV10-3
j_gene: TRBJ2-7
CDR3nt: TGTGCCACCGGGGACACTGCTATGTACGAGCAGTACTTC
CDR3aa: CATGDTAMYEQYF

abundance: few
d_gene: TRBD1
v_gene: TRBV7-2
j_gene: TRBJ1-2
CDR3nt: TGTGCCAGCAGCTTAGCGTCAGGGGGGGGCTACACCTTC
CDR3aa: CASSLASGGGYTF

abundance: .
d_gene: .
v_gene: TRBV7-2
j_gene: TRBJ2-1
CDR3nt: TGTGCCAGCAGCTTAGCGGGAGTACCGGGGAATGAGCAGTTCTTC
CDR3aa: CASSLAGVPGNEQFF

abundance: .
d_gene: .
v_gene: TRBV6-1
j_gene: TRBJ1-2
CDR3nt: TGTGCCAGCGAGTTCGGCGGGCTGGCCTATGGCTACACCTTC
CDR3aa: CASEFGGLAYGYTF

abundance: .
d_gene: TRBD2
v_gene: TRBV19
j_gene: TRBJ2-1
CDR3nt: TGTGCCAGTAGTACTACCGGGGGGAATGAGCAGTTCTTC
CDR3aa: CASSTTGGNEQFF

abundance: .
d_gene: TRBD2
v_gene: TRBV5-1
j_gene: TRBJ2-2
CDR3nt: TGCGCCAGCAGCTTGGCGGCGGGGGCGAACACCGGGGAGCTGTTTTTT
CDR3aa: CASSLAAGANTGELFF

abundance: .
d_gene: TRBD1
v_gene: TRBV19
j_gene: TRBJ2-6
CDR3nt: TGTGCCAGTAGTACCCGGGACAGGGGTGGGGCCAACGTCCTGACTTTC
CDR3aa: CASSTRDRGGANVLTF

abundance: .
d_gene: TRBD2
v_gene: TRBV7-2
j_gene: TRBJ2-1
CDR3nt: TGTGCCAGCAGCTTGGGGACTAGCGGACAAACCCCTTCGCAGTTCTTC
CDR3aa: CASSLGTSGQTPSQFF

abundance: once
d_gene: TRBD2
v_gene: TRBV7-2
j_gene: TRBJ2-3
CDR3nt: TGTGCCAGCAGCTTAGGACTAGCGGGGGGGACAGATACGCAGTATTTT
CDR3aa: CASSLGLAGGTDTQYF

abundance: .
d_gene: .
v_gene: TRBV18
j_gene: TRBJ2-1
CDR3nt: TGTGCCAGCTCACTAGGGCCTTCCTACAATGAGCAGTTCTTC
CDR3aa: CASSLGPSYNEQFF

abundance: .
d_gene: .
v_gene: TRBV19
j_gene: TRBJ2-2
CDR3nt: TGTGCCAGTAGTATTACATGGGTTGAGGGGCGGAACACCGGGGAGCTGTTTTTT
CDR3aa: CASSITWVEGRNTGELFF

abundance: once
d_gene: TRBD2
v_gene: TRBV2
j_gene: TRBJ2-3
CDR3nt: TGTGCCAGCAGGGTAGCGGGGAGCACAGATACGCAGTATTTT
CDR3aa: CASRVAGSTDTQYF

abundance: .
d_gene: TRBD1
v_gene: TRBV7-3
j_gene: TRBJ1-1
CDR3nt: TGTGCCAGCAGCCCAACAGGGGTTAACACTGAAGCTTTCTTT
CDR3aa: CASSPTGVNTEAFF

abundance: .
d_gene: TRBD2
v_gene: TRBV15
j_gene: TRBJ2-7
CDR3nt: TGTGCCACCAGCACGGGACTAGCGGTACGCTCCTACGAGCAGTACTTC
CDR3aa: CATSTGLAVRSYEQYF

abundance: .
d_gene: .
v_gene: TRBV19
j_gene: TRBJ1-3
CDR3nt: TGTGCCAGTAGCCCAGCGGGGCAGGCGAGCTCTGGAAACACCATATATTTT
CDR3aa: CASSPAGQASSGNTIYF

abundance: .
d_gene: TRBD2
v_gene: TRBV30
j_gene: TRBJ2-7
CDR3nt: TGTGCCTGGAGAAATAGCGGGGGATTCTACGAGCAGTACTTC
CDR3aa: CAWRNSGGFYEQYF

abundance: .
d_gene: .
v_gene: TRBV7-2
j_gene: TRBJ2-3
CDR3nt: TGTGCCAGCGTCTTCGTGGGGGGAGCGGATACGCAGTATTTT
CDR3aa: CASVFVGGADTQYF

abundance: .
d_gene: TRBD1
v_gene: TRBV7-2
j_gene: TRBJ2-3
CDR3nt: TGTGCCAGCAGCTCCGGACAGGGCCGGACGGTTGGGTATTTT
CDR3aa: CASSSGQGRTVGYF

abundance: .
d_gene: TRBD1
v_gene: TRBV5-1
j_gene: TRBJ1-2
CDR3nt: TGCGCCAGCAGCCCCGGGAGGGGGCAAGATAACTATGGCTACACCTTC
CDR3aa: CASSPGRGQDNYGYTF

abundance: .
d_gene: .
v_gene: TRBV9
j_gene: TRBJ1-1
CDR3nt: TGTGCCAGCAGCGGACGGGACACACGCACTGAAGCTTTCTTT
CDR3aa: CASSGRDTRTEAFF

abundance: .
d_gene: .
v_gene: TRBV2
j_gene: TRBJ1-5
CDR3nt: TGTGCCAGCAGTCAGGACAATCAGCCCCAGCATTTT
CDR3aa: CASSQDNQPQHF